Presented here are 8 T cell receptor beta chains from one specimen sequenced in a study of shared clonotypes between healthy human individuals. Method: immunoSEQ multiplex PCR; TCRdb's copy keeps in-frame clones and lacks some. The sample holds some 2,000,000 clones, 95% seen once. The sequencing input was naive CD4+ T cells sorted from blood. Subset of the sample: CD45RA+ positively selected. All receptors come from a man aged 18 to 30 in good health.

The chain uses TRBV13 and TRBJ1-3, with 8 bases matching TRBD1. In germline, CDR1 is PRHDT, CDR2 FYEKMQ (reference sequence). V lost 4 bases, J lost 0 bases, and 5 bases stayed unmatched. This CDR3 has 16 residues. The CDR3 loop reads CASSSRDRSSGNTIYF. CDR3 nucleotide sequence: TGTGCCAGCAGCTCAAGGGACAGGAGCTCTGGAAACACCATATATTTT.

The chain links TRBV7-9 to TRBJ2-5; TRBD2 aligns across 16 bases. In germline, CDR1 is SEHNR, CDR2 FQNEAQ (reference sequence). The length of the CDR3 is 17 residues. V shed 5 bases and J 2 bases; nucleotides not matched to a gene: 5. CDR3 nucleotides: TGTGCCAGCAGCCCGGGACTAGCGGGAGGGCGGCAAGAGACCCAGTACTTC. This codes for CASSPGLAGGRQETQYF.

V usage is TRBV7-2 and J usage is TRBJ2-5; 8 bases are a match to TRBD1. This CDR3 spans 16 amino acids. After removal of 3 bases from V and 4 bases from J, the junction contained 10 bases not matched to a gene. Germline V gives CDR1 SGHTA, CDR2 FQGNSA. The CDR3 bases are TGTGCCAGCAGCTTGGGCCCACAGGGGGTACGAGAGACCCAGTACTTC. It translates to CASSLGPQGVRETQYF.

V is TRBV2 and J is TRBJ2-2; D is ambiguous. Germline V gene sequence: CDR1 SNHLY, CDR2 FYNNEI. Trimming left V 8 bases short and J 2 bases short, with 15 bases between. The CDR3 covers 15 residues. The CDR3 region is CASEADQINTGELFF. CDR3 in DNA: TGTGCCAGCGAGGCTGATCAAATCAACACCGGGGAGCTGTTTTTT.

CDR3: CASSLWRDNEQFF. The CDR3 coding sequence is TGTGCCAGCAGCTTATGGCGGGACAATGAGCAGTTCTTC. The chain links TRBV7-2 to TRBJ2-1; a possible D gene is TRBD2 (5 bases). Germline CDR1 reads SGHTA; CDR2 reads FQGNSA. The CDR3 is made up of 13 amino acids. Trimming stripped 2 bases from V and 5 bases from J, with 7 bases between.

About this clone: Additional DNA sequences in this sample encode the identical CDR3. The V and J genes are TRBV9 and TRBJ2-7; 9 bases map to TRBD1. With 2 bases clipped from V and 2 bases from J, the junction kept 2 bases outside the gene matches. This CDR3 has 14 residues. Germline V lookup: CDR1 SGDLS, CDR2 YYNGEE. CDR3 protein: CASSVGTGPYEQYF. CDR3 nucleotides: TGTGCCAGCAGCGTGGGGACAGGGCCCTACGAGCAGTACTTC.

The CDR3 is CASSEALGVIQYF. The CDR3 bases are TGTGCCAGCAGTGAAGCGTTGGGGGTCATTCAGTACTTC. V is TRBV6-1 and J is TRBJ2-4; D may match TRBD1 or TRBD2 (5 bases each). CDR3 length equals 13 residues. CDR1 and CDR2 (germline): MNHNS, SASEGT. Trimming removed 0 bases at V and 9 bases at J, with 9 bases between.

The V gene is TRBV7-8, the J gene TRBJ2-7; 7 bases line up with TRBD2. V lost 5 bases, J lost 4 bases, and 11 bases stayed unmatched. CDR1 is SGHVS and CDR2 is FQNEAQ in the germline V gene. The CDR3 runs to 15 residues. CDR3 amino acids: CASSPLLAPRYEQYF. In DNA form, the CDR3 reads TGTGCCAGCAGCCCACTACTAGCGCCGCGGTACGAGCAGTACTTC. Complete variable domain (other parts from reference TRBV7-8 and TRBJ2-7): GAGVSQSPRYKVAKRGQDVALRCDPISGHVSLFWYQQALGQGPEFLTYFQNEAQLDKSGLPSDRFFAERPEGSVSTLKIQRTQQEDSAVYLCASSPLLAPRYEQYFGPGTRLTVT.